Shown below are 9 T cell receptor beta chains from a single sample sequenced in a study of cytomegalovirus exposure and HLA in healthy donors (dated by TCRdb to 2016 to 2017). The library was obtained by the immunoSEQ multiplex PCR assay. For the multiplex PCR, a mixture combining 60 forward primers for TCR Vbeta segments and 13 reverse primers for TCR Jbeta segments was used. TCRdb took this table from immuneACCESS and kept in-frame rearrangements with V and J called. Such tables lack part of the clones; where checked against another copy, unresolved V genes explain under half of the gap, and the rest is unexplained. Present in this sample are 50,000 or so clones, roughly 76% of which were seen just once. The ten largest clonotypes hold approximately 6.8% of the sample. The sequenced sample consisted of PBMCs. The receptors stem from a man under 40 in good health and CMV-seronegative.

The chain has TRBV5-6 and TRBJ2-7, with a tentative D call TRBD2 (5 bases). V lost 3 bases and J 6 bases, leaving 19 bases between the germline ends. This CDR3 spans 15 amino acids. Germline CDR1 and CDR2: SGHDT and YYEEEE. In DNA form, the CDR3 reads TGTGCCAGCAGCTCCGAAAGAGGACTTGTACCCGAGCAGTACTTC. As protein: CASSSERGLVPEQYF.

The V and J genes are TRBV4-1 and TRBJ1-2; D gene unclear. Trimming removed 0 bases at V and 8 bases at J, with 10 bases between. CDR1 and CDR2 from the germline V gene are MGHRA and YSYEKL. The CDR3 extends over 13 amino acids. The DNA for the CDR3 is TGCGCCAGCAGCCAAGATACGGGAGTCGGCTACACCTTC. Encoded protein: CASSQDTGVGYTF.

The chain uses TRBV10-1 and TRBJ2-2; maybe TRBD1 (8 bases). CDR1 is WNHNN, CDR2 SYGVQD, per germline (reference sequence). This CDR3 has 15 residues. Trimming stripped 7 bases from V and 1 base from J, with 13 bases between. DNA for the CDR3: TGCGCCAGCAAGAGCGGGACAGGGAACACCGGGGAGCTGTTTTTT. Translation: CASKSGTGNTGELFF.

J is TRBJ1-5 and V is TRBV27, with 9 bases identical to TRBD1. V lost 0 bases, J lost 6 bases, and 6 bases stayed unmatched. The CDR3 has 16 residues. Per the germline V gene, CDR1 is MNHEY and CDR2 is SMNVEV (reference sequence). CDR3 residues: CASSLSGQGRGQPQHF. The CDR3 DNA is TGTGCCAGCAGTTTATCGGGACAGGGCAGGGGTCAGCCCCAGCATTTT.

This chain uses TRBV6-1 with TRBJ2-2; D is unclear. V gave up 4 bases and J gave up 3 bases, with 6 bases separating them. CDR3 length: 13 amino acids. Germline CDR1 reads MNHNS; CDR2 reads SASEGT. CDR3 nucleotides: TGTGCCAGCAGTGGTACATACACCGGGGAGCTGTTTTTT. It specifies CASSGTYTGELFF.

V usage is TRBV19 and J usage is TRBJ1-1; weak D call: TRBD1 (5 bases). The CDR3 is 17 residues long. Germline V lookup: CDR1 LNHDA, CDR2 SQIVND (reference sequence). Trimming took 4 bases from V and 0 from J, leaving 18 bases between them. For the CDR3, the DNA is TGTGCCAGTAGTAAGTGGGCCAGGGAAAGCATGAACACTGAAGCTTTCTTT. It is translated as CASSKWARESMNTEAFF.

CDR3 sequence reads: CASSSLSGSAWEQFF. The CDR3 nucleotides read TGTGCCAGCAGCTCGTTAAGCGGGAGTGCTTGGGAGCAGTTCTTC. V gene TRBV5-4 combines with J gene TRBJ2-1; 8 nucleotides match TRBD2. Trimming took 3 bases from V and 10 from J; bases not matched to a gene: 12. In germline, CDR1 is SGHNT, CDR2 YYREEE (reference sequence). This CDR3 comprises 15 residues.

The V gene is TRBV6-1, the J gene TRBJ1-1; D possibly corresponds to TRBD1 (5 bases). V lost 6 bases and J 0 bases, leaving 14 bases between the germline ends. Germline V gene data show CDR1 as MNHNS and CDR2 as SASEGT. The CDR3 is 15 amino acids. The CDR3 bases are TGTGCCAGCAGACCCTTGACAGCTTTGAACACTGAAGCTTTCTTT. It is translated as CASRPLTALNTEAFF.

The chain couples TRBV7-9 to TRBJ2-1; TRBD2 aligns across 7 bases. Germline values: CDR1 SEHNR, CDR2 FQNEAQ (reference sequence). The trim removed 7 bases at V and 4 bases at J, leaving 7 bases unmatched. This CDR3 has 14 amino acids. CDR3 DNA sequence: TGTGCCAGCACCAAACTAGCGACATACAATGAGCAGTTCTTC. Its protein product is CASTKLATYNEQFF.